Detailed here is one T cell receptor (beta chain). Its antigen is currently unknown. Noted treatment: approximately nine-day PBMC culture with coronavirus spike peptide pools or control peptides (ViraFEST assay). Researchers reported culturing roughly 2 million PBMCs per well with approximately 10 IU/ml IL-2 and approximately 9.4 ug/ml peptide pools. The source of the sample is a study of vaccination and CD4 T cells after COVID-19. The wider study: Control cultures received a CEFX pool, an HIV-1 Nef pool, or no peptide. Study-level results: Convalescent patients studied were relatively few, and early post-infection timepoints were absent.

Sequence data for DNA of cultured CD4+ T cells were generated by the Oncomine TCR Beta short-read assay. TCRdb itself ran the PCR reads through MiXCR, one entry per CDR3 protein. The sample records roughly 12,000 distinct CDR3 sequences, less than 55% being singletons. This clonotype was obtained from a human donor with COVID-19. Sequences were obtained from cultured CD4+ T cells from blood.

CDR3 region: CASRGTISYTF. The CDR3 DNA reads as TGTGCCAGCAGAGGGACTATTTCCTACACCTTC. The chain recombines TRBV25-1 with TRBJ1-2; tentatively, D is TRBD1 (5 bases). There are 11 residues in the CDR3. Germline V gene sequence: CDR1 MGHDK, CDR2 SYGVNS. The V gene lost 6 bases and the J gene lost 10 bases, with 12 bases spanning the gap.